This passage covers 32 T cell receptor beta chains from one sample sequenced in a study of T cell responses to AZD1222 COVID-19 vaccine. TCRdb's table, derived via immunoSEQ multiplex PCR, lists solely in-frame clones and lacks some. The sample yields over 100,000 clones, 86% seen once. The sequencing used peripheral blood, collected on day 0 of AZD1222 vaccination. The receptors were gathered from an adult in good health.

The rearrangement links TRBV11-3 to TRBJ1-2; 9 bases map to TRBD1. Germline trimming cut 1 base from V and 2 bases from J; bases unmatched to any gene: 8. The CDR3 totals 17 residues. Germline assignment: CDR1 SGHNT and CDR2 YENEEA. CDR3 protein: CASSLVADRGPNYGYTF. The CDR3 DNA sequence: TGTGCCAGCAGCTTAGTAGCGGACAGGGGACCAAACTATGGCTACACCTTC.

V and J are TRBV18 and TRBJ1-4; D unclear. The germline V gene has CDR1 KGHSH and CDR2 LQKENI. This CDR3 is built from 16 residues. Trimming removed 3 bases from V and 7 bases from J, with 18 bases in between. The CDR3 region is CASSPNVLALGEKLFF. The DNA for the CDR3 is TGTGCCAGCTCACCGAACGTCCTAGCCCTGGGTGAAAAACTGTTTTTT.

The chain is built from TRBV27 and TRBJ2-1; D is unresolved. Trimming stripped 6 bases from V and 7 bases from J, with 10 bases between. CDR3 length: 12 residues. Germline V gene lookup returns CDR1 MNHEY and CDR2 SMNVEV (reference sequence). The CDR3 loop is CASRNAWNEQFF. The CDR3 DNA reads TGTGCCAGCAGGAACGCCTGGAATGAGCAGTTCTTC.

The V and J genes are TRBV7-9 and TRBJ2-4, with 8 bases identical to TRBD2. In germline, CDR1 is SEHNR, CDR2 FQNEAQ (reference sequence). After removal of 3 bases from V and 6 bases from J, the junction contained 1 base not matched to a gene. The CDR3 contains 13 residues. This chain's CDR3 is CASSFAGGNIQYF. The CDR3 DNA reads TGTGCCAGCAGCTTTGCGGGGGGAAACATTCAGTACTTC.

CDR3 residues: CASSQRQANYGYTF. The CDR3 coding sequence is TGTGCCAGCAGCCAGCGACAGGCGAACTATGGCTACACCTTC. The V gene is TRBV4-2, the J gene TRBJ1-2; D may be TRBD1 (6 bases). With 3 bases removed from V and 2 bases from J, the gap between germline ends came to 10 bases. The germline V gene encodes CDR1 LGHNA and CDR2 YNFKEQ. CDR3 length equals 14 residues.

This chain links TRBV10-3 with TRBJ2-7, with TRBD1 identical over 12 bases. The CDR3 contains 14 residues. The V gene end was trimmed by 6 bases and the J gene end by 2 bases; junction bases not matched to a gene: 2. Germline V lookup: CDR1 ENHRY, CDR2 SYGVKD. For the CDR3, the DNA is TGTGCCATCAGGGGACAGGGGGCCACCTACGAGCAGTACTTC. The encoded protein is CAIRGQGATYEQYF.

The rearrangement joins TRBV7-2 to TRBJ1-2, with a weak D call TRBD1 (5 bases). The V gene's germline CDR1 is SGHTA and CDR2 FQGNSA. The CDR3 spans 14 residues. V was pared by 4 bases and J by 4 bases, with 13 bases between. CDR3 coding DNA: TGTGCCAGCAGCTCATCTTCAGGGTTCTATGGCTACACCTTC. Its translation: CASSSSSGFYGYTF.

The rearrangement links TRBV9 to TRBJ1-2; the D gene is possibly TRBD1 (5 bases). Trimming left V 3 bases short and J 4 bases short, with 10 bases between. This CDR3 comprises 13 residues. Germline CDR1 SGDLS, CDR2 YYNGEE. Here the CDR3 reads CASSGTGFYGYTF. CDR3 coding DNA: TGTGCCAGCAGCGGTACAGGATTCTATGGCTACACCTTC.

This clone was seen once. The chain recombines TRBV11-2 with TRBJ1-2, with D possibly TRBD1 on 6 matching bases. CDR1 and CDR2 from the germline V gene are SGHAT and FQNNGV. The CDR3 extends over 16 amino acids. V lost 4 bases, J lost 2 bases, and 17 bases lay in between. This chain's CDR3 is CASSSPWGAGNYGYTF. The DNA of the CDR3 is TGTGCCAGCAGCTCACCCTGGGGGGCGGGGAACTATGGCTACACCTTC. The variable domain in full, completed from reference TRBV11-2 and TRBJ1-2, reads EAGVAQSPRYKIIEKRQSVAFWCNPISGHATLYWYQQILGQGPKLLIQFQNNGVVDDSQLPKDRFSAERLKGVDSTLKIQPAKLEDSAVYLCASSSPWGAGNYGYTFGSGTRLTVV.

This clone appeared a single time. The chain is built from TRBV19 and TRBJ2-1, with 11 positions matching TRBD1. The CDR3 runs to 13 residues. Per germline, CDR1 LNHDA and CDR2 SQIVND (reference sequence). The ends lost 7 bases at V and 10 bases at J; junction bases unmatched: 6. CDR3 in amino acids: CASNGQGAGEQFF. CDR3 DNA sequence: TGTGCCAGTAACGGACAGGGGGCTGGAGAGCAGTTCTTC.

This sequence joins TRBV24-1 and TRBJ1-1, with D perhaps matching TRBD1 (5 bases). This CDR3 has 14 amino acids. V was cut by 5 bases and J by 1 base, with 10 bases left in between. CDR1 and CDR2 (germline): KGHDR, SFDVKD. CDR3 in DNA: TGTGCCACCAGTGCTTCCAGGGCGAACACTGAAGCTTTCTTT. Encoded protein: CATSASRANTEAFF.

The chain recombines TRBV4-3 with TRBJ2-3, with 9 nucleotides matching TRBD2. Germline-derived CDR1 and CDR2 are LGHNA and YSLEER. V lost 2 bases to trimming and J lost 4 bases; unmatched junction nucleotides: 10. The CDR3 loop spans 17 amino acids. The CDR3 reads CASSQKGLAGNPDTQYF. DNA for the CDR3: TGCGCCAGCAGCCAAAAAGGGCTAGCGGGGAACCCAGATACGCAGTATTTT.

This clone appeared a single time. The chain is built from TRBV5-1 and TRBJ1-2, with 11 bases identical to TRBD1. V was clipped by 4 bases and J by 6 bases; unmatched bases: 8. The CDR3 spans 15 residues. Germline CDR1 and CDR2: SGHRS and YFSETQ. CDR3 in DNA: TGCGCCAGCAGCGGACAGGGGGCGGGTTTAGATGGCTACACCTTC. It translates to CASSGQGAGLDGYTF. The full variable domain, with the rest looked up from reference TRBV5-1 and TRBJ1-2, is KAGVTQTPRYLIKTRGQQVTLSCSPISGHRSVSWYQQTPGQGLQFLFEYFSETQRNKGNFPGRFSGRQFSNSRSEMNVSTLELGDSALYLCASSGQGAGLDGYTFGSGTRLTVV.

The genes are TRBV6-1 and TRBJ1-2, with 7 bases matching TRBD1. Trimming took 2 bases from V and 6 from J; bases not matched to a gene: 6. The CDR3 runs to 14 residues. CDR1 and CDR2 (germline): MNHNS, SASEGT. In nucleotides, the CDR3 is TGTGCCAGCAGTGAACAGACAGGGAGTAATGGCTACACCTTC. It specifies CASSEQTGSNGYTF.

The chain uses TRBV11-2 and TRBJ1-5, with D unresolved. From germline, CDR1 is SGHAT and CDR2 FQNNGV. V lost 5 bases to trimming and J lost 7 bases, with 18 bases between them. The CDR3 is 15 amino acids. Here the CDR3 DNA reads TGTGCCAGCAGCGAAGGGCCCACCTCGGGGCAGCCCCAGCATTTT. It specifies CASSEGPTSGQPQHF.

The genes are TRBV24-1 and TRBJ2-7; tentatively, D is TRBD2 (5 bases). V lost 5 bases, J lost 6 bases, and 13 bases lay in between. The CDR3 totals 13 residues. CDR1 is KGHDR and CDR2 is SFDVKD in the germline V gene. The CDR3 DNA sequence: TGTGCCACCAGTGCGGGGTTGGGATCCGAGCAGTACTTC. Its protein is CATSAGLGSEQYF.

The CDR3 loop is CASSFSGRASEQYF. The CDR3 nucleotides are TGCGCCAGCAGCTTTAGCGGGAGGGCCTCCGAGCAGTACTTC. The V gene is TRBV10-1, the J gene TRBJ2-7; 11 nucleotides align to TRBD2. Germline assignment: CDR1 WNHNN and CDR2 SYGVQD (reference sequence). V trimming: 6 bases; J trimming: 6 bases; junction bases outside the gene matches: 7. The CDR3 extends over 14 amino acids.

This clone was counted only a few times. The chain couples TRBV11-2 to TRBJ2-7; no clear D. V lost 0 bases and J lost 3, with 6 bases in between. Germline CDR1 is SGHAT and CDR2 is FQNNGV. The CDR3 is made up of 13 amino acids. This chain's CDR3 is CASSLETRYEQYF. DNA of the CDR3: TGTGCCAGCAGCTTAGAAACCCGCTACGAGCAGTACTTC.

J is TRBJ1-2 and V is TRBV11-2; a weak D match, TRBD1 (6 bases). Trimming took 8 bases from V and 4 from J, leaving 17 bases between them. Germline-derived CDR1 and CDR2 are SGHAT and FQNNGV. The CDR3 has 14 amino acids. The CDR3 sequence: CASQDDRFSYGYTF. CDR3 DNA sequence: TGTGCCAGCCAAGACGACAGGTTCTCCTATGGCTACACCTTC. Together with reference TRBV11-2 and TRBJ1-2, the CDR3 gives the full variable domain: EAGVAQSPRYKIIEKRQSVAFWCNPISGHATLYWYQQILGQGPKLLIQFQNNGVVDDSQLPKDRFSAERLKGVDSTLKIQPAKLEDSAVYLCASQDDRFSYGYTFGSGTRLTVV.

The genes are TRBV19 and TRBJ1-4; D unclear. V lost 1 base, J lost 0 bases, and 6 bases lay in between. Germline CDR1 LNHDA, CDR2 SQIVND (reference sequence). This CDR3 region has 15 residues. In DNA form, the CDR3 reads TGTGCCAGTAGTATAGGTACTGCAACTAATGAAAAACTGTTTTTT. This sequence encodes CASSIGTATNEKLFF.

This sequence joins TRBV7-3 and TRBJ2-1; 10 bases fit TRBD2. J lost 7 bases, V lost 0 bases, and 6 bases had no gene match. The CDR3 consists of 16 residues. The germline gives CDR1 SGHTA, CDR2 FQGTGA. Here the CDR3 reads CASSLTGTSVGNEQFF. DNA for the CDR3: TGTGCCAGCAGCTTAACGGGGACTAGCGTGGGGAATGAGCAGTTCTTC. The whole variable domain, remainder taken from reference TRBV7-3 and TRBJ2-1, is GAGVSQTPSNKVTEKGKYVELRCDPISGHTALYWYRQSLGQGPEFLIYFQGTGAADDSGLPNDRFFAVRPEGSVSTLKIQRTERGDSAVYLCASSLTGTSVGNEQFFGPGTRLTVL.

The chain couples TRBV3-1 (or the pseudogene TRBV3-2) to TRBJ2-5; no firm D call. Germline loops: CDR1 LGHDT, CDR2 YNNKEL (reference sequence). Trimming shortened V by 4 bases and J by 2 bases, and 11 bases separated the two germline ends. There are 14 residues in the CDR3. The CDR3 reads CASSRLRGQETQYF. The CDR3 bases are TGTGCCAGCAGCCGGCTTCGTGGGCAAGAGACCCAGTACTTC.

This clone was seen only once. The gene calls are TRBV27 and TRBJ1-1; D call uncertain. Deletions cut 3 bases from V and 2 bases from J, with 10 bases between. Germline loops: CDR1 MNHEY, CDR2 SMNVEV (reference sequence). The CDR3 is 14 residues long. In DNA, the CDR3 is TGTGCCAGCAGTTTCAGGCAGGCCAACACTGAAGCTTTCTTT. Translation: CASSFRQANTEAFF.

The genes are TRBV19 and TRBJ2-2; TRBD1 agrees at 10 bases. Per the germline V gene, CDR1 is LNHDA and CDR2 is SQIVND (reference sequence). The CDR3 loop spans 16 amino acids. The V segment lost 5 bases and the J segment 6 bases; nucleotides outside the gene matches: 9. The CDR3 here is CASSPNRDRGPGELFF. In nucleotides, the CDR3 is TGTGCCAGTAGTCCAAACCGGGACAGGGGTCCCGGGGAGCTGTTTTTT.

Written as DNA, the CDR3 is TGTGCCAGCAGCTTAGGGCTCCAGGGGGGCTACACCTTC. This translates into CASSLGLQGGYTF. The chain is built from TRBV7-9 and TRBJ1-2, with D possibly matching TRBD1 (6 bases). V was shortened by 1 base and J by 8 bases, with 11 bases between the two germline ends. The germline V gene encodes CDR1 SEHNR and CDR2 FQNEAQ (reference sequence). The CDR3 length is 13 residues.

The table lists this clone with a few counts. The rearrangement links TRBV4-1 to TRBJ2-7, with TRBD2 matching 7 bases. The CDR3 length is 15 residues. V was pared by 4 bases and J by 1 base, with 7 bases of the junction left unmatched. The germline V gene encodes CDR1 MGHRA and CDR2 YSYEKL. In nucleotides, the CDR3 is TGCGCCAGCAGCCTTACCGGGACTACTTCCTACGAGCAGTACTTC. This translates into CASSLTGTTSYEQYF.

This clone was recorded only once. The rearrangement joins TRBV30 to TRBJ1-5; no firm D call. V dropped 5 bases and J dropped 6 bases, with 14 bases sitting between them. Per the germline V gene, CDR1 is GTSNPN and CDR2 is SVGIG (reference sequence). The CDR3 extends over 13 amino acids. The CDR3: CAWARGEFQPQHF. As DNA, the CDR3 is TGTGCCTGGGCCCGGGGAGAATTTCAGCCCCAGCATTTT.

The genes are TRBV9 and TRBJ1-1; 12 nucleotides match TRBD1. With 4 bases clipped from V and 5 bases from J, the junction kept 15 bases outside the gene matches. This CDR3 region has 18 residues. CDR1 is SGDLS, CDR2 YYNGEE, per germline. The CDR3 loop reads CASSSGTGGGLERTEAFF. CDR3 bases: TGTGCCAGCAGCTCAGGGACAGGGGGCGGGCTCGAGAGGACTGAAGCTTTCTTT.

The gene calls are TRBV5-1 and TRBJ1-5; TRBD1 aligns across 11 bases. CDR3 length: 17 residues. Per germline, CDR1 SGHRS and CDR2 YFSETQ. The trim removed 4 bases at V and 2 bases at J, leaving 8 bases unmatched. DNA of the CDR3: TGCGCCAGCAGCCCCGGGACAGGGGGAGGGGGCAATCAGCCCCAGCATTTT. Translating it yields CASSPGTGGGGNQPQHF.

This sequence joins TRBV6-2 or TRBV6-3 and TRBJ2-7; D may be TRBD2 (6 bases). The V gene's germline CDR1 is MNHEY and CDR2 SVGEGT. Trimming took 0 bases from V and 1 from J, leaving 10 bases between them. CDR3 length equals 15 residues. CDR3 coding DNA: TGTGCCAGCAGTTACTCTGAGGGGAGGTCCTACGAGCAGTACTTC. Translation gives CASSYSEGRSYEQYF.

The gene calls are TRBV2 and TRBJ2-1; D gene unclear. Germline values: CDR1 SNHLY, CDR2 FYNNEI. V was shortened by 4 bases and J by 9 bases, with 7 bases between the two germline ends. This CDR3 is 11 amino acids long. This chain's CDR3 is CASSVWTEQFF. The CDR3 DNA reads TGTGCCAGCAGTGTATGGACTGAGCAGTTCTTC.

This clone has a single count. The genes are TRBV7-3 and TRBJ2-1, with TRBD2 matching over 8 bases. Trimming cost V 3 bases and J 6 bases; bases outside gene matches: 7. Germline V gene data show CDR1 as SGHTA and CDR2 as FQGTGA. This CDR3 region has 15 residues. For the CDR3, the DNA is TGTGCCAGCAGCTTTGCCAGCGGGGGAGTCAATGAGCAGTTCTTC. Its translation is CASSFASGGVNEQFF.